Shown below are 2 T cell receptor beta chains from a single sample sequenced in a study of blood T cell repertoires in COVID-19. The data were produced by immunoSEQ multiplex PCR, yet TCRdb's version contains in-frame clones alone and is incomplete. This table has a few hundred thousand clones, roughly 90% appearing once. The sample taken for sequencing was PBMCs or T cells enriched from blood (not recorded which). Every receptor here comes from a man younger than 45 who had been exposed to COVID-19.

The chain is built from TRBV4-3 and TRBJ1-4, with D perhaps TRBD1 (5 bases). From germline, CDR1 is LGHNA and CDR2 YSLEER. V was cut by 0 bases and J by 7 bases, with 12 bases left in between. The CDR3 is 15 amino acids. For the CDR3, the DNA is TGCGCCAGCAGCCAAGATGGGGGAGGGAGTGAAAAACTGTTTTTT. This encodes CASSQDGGGSEKLFF.

This clone was observed once. CDR3 residues: CASSLYGLAAYNEQFF. In DNA, the CDR3 is TGTGCCAGCAGCCTTTACGGACTAGCGGCTTACAATGAGCAGTTCTTC. The V gene is TRBV11-3, the J gene TRBJ2-1; 10 nucleotides line up with TRBD2. J was trimmed by 4 bases and V by 5 bases; bases with no gene match: 8. Germline CDR1 and CDR2: SGHNT and YENEEA. CDR3 length: 16 amino acids.